This T cell receptor (beta chain) stems from a study of cytomegalovirus exposure and HLA in healthy donors. J was trimmed by 5 bases and V by 3 bases; bases with no gene match: 11. Looked up from germline, CDR1 is LNHDA and CDR2 is SQIVND (reference sequence). CDR3 size: 16 residues. This clone was observed a few times. PCR primers comprised 60 Vbeta and 13 Jbeta primers. The table came from immunoSEQ multiplex PCR; TCRdb's copy has only in-frame clones and leaves some out. The data contain approximately 110,000 clones, 76% of them singletons. This chain joins TRBV19 and TRBJ1-1; 8 nucleotides match TRBD1. The clonotype originates from a middle-aged man in good health and CMV-seronegative. The sample was PBMCs. CDR3 sequence: CASSIRSGQGRTEAFF. CDR3 DNA sequence: TGTGCCAGTAGTATCCGATCCGGACAGGGACGAACTGAAGCTTTCTTT.